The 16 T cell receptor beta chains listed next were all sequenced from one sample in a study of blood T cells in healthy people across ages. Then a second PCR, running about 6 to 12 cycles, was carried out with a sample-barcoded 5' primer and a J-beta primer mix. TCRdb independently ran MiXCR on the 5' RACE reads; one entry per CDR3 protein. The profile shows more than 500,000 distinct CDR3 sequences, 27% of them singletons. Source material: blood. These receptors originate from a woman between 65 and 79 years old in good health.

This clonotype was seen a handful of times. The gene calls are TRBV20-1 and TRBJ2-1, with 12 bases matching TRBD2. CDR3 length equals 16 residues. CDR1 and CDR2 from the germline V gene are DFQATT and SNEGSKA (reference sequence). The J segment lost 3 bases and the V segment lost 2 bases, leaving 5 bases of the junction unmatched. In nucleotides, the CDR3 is TGCAGTGCTAGATCTAGCGGGGGGGCCTTCTACAATGAGCAGTTCTTC. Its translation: CSARSSGGAFYNEQFF.

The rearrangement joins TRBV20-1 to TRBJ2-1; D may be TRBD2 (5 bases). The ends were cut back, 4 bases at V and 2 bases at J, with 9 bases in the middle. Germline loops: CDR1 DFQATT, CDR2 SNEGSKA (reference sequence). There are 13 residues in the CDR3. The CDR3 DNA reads TGCAGTGCTAATCCGGGGACCTACAATGAGCAGTTCTTC. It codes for CSANPGTYNEQFF.

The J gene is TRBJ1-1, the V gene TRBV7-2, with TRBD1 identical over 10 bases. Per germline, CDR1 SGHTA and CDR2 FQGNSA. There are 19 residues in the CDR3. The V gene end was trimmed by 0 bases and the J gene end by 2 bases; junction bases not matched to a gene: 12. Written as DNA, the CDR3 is TGTGCCAGCAGCTTAGCCCCGACAGGGGGCGTCTCTGGAAACACTGAAGCTTTCTTT. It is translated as CASSLAPTGGVSGNTEAFF.

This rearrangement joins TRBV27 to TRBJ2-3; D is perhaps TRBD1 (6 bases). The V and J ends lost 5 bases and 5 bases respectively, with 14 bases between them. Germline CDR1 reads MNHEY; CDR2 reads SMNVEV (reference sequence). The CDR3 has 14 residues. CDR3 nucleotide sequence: TGTGCCAGCAGTCTGCGACAGGTTGAAGATACGCAGTATTTT. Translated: CASSLRQVEDTQYF.

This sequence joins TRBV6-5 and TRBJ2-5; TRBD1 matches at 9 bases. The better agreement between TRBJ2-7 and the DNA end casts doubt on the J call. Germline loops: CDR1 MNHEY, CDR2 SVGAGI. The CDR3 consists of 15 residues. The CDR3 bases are TGTGCCAGCAGTTACTCGGACAGGGGAGGCTACGAGCAGTACTTC. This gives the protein CASSYSDRGGYEQYF.

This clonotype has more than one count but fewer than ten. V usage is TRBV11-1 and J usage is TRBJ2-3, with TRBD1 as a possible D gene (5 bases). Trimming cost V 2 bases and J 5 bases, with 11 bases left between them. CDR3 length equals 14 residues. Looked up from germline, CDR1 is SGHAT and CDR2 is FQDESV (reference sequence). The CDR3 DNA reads TGTGCCAGCAGCTTACGCCAGGGTGGAGATACGCAGTATTTT. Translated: CASSLRQGGDTQYF. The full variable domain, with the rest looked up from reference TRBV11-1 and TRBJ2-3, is EAEVAQSPRYKITEKSQAVAFWCDPISGHATLYWYRQILGQGPELLVQFQDESVVDDSQLPKDRFSAERLKGVDSTLKIQPAELGDSAMYLCASSLRQGGDTQYFGPGTRLTVL.

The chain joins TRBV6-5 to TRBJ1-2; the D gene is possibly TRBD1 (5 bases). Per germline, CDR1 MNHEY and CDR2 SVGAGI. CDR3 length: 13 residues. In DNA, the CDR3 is TGTGGATCCGGGACCCGGAGGAACTATGGCTACACCTTC. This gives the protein CGSGTRRNYGYTF.

As DNA, the CDR3 is TGCAGTGCTAGAGAGAACAGGCGGGGGGACACCGGGGAGCTGTTTTTT. Translating gives CSARENRRGDTGELFF. This chain connects TRBV20-1 to TRBJ2-2; TRBD2 matches at 8 bases. Germline V lookup: CDR1 DFQATT, CDR2 SNEGSKA (reference sequence). The V and J ends lost 0 bases and 3 bases, in that order; junction bases with no gene match: 6. This CDR3 is built from 16 residues.

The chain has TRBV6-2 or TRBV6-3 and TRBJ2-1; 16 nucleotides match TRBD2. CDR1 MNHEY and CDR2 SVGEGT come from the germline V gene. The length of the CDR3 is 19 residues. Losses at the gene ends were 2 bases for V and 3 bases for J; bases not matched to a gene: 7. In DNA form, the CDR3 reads TGTGCCAGCAGTTACGGGACTAGCGGGGGGGCGAGTTACTACAATGAGCAGTTCTTC. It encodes CASSYGTSGGASYYNEQFF.

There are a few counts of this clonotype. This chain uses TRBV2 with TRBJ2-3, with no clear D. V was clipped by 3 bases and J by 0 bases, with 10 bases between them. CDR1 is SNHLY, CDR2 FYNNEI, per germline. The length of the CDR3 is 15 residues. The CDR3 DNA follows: TGTGCCAGCAGTGACGAGGCAGCCAGCACAGATACGCAGTATTTT. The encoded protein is CASSDEAASTDTQYF. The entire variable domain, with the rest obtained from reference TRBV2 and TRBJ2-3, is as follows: EPEVTQTPSHQVTQMGQEVILRCVPISNHLYFYWYRQILGQKVEFLVSFYNNEISEKSEIFDDQFSVERPDGSNFTLKIRSTKLEDSAMYFCASSDEAASTDTQYFGPGTRLTVL.

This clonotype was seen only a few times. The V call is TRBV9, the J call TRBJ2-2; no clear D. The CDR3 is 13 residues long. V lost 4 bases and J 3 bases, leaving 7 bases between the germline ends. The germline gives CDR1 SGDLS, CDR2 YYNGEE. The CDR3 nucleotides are TGTGCCAGCAGCAAAAGCGACACCGGGGAGCTGTTTTTT. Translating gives CASSKSDTGELFF. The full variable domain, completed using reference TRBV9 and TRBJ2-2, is DSGVTQTPKHLITATGQRVTLRCSPRSGDLSVYWYQQSLDQGLQFLIQYYNGEERAKGNILERFSAQQFPDLHSELNLSSLELGDSALYFCASSKSDTGELFFGEGSRLTVL.

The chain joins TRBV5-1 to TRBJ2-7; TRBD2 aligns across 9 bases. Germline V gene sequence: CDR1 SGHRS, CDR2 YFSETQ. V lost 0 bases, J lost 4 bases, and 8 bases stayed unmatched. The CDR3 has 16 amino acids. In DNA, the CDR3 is TGCGCCAGCAGCTTGGATGGCGGGGGGGCTTCGTACGAGCAGTACTTC. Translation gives CASSLDGGGASYEQYF.

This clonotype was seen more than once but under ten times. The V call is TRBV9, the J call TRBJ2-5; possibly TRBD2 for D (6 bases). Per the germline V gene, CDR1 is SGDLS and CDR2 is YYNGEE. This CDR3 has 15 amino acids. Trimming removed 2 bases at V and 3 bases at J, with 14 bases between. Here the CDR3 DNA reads TGTGCCAGCAGCGTGCGGGACGGCCGGGAAGAGACCCAGTACTTC. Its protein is CASSVRDGREETQYF.

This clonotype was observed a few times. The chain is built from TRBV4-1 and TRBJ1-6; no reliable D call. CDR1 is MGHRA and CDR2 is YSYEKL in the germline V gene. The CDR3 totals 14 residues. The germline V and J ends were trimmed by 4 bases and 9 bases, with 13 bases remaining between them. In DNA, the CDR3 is TGCGCCAGCAGCCCTGGAGCAGAGGGTTCACCCCTCCACTTT. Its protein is CASSPGAEGSPLHF.

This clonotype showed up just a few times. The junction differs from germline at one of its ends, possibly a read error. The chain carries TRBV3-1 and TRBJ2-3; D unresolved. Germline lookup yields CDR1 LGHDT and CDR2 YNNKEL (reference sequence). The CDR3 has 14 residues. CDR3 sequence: CASSQGSRTDAQYF. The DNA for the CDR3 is TGTGCCAGCAGCCAAGGATCCCGCACAGATGCGCAGTATTTT.

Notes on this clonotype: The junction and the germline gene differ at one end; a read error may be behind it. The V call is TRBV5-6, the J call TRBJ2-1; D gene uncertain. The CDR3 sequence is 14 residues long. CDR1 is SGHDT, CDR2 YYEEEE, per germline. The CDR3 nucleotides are TGTGCCAGCAGCTTGGCGGGTGGCTACGATGAGCAGTTCTTC. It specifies CASSLAGGYDEQFF.